Following are 17 T cell receptor beta chains from one sample sequenced in a study of graft-versus-host responses after intestinal transplantation. These TCRs' antigens remain unknown. The protocol was immunoSEQ multiplex PCR, while the TCRdb copy is restricted to in-frame clones and leaves out a portion. The top ten hold under 1.5% of the sample, which has over 100,000 clones, roughly 93% seen once. The specimen was unstimulated CD8+ T cells sorted from spleen or lymph node cells, collected before transplant. The source of these receptors is a human donor who was the organ donor for an intestinal transplant.

The V call is TRBV6-5, the J call TRBJ1-5, with unresolved D. V was shortened by 4 bases and J by 0 bases, with 10 bases between the two germline ends. Germline loops: CDR1 MNHEY, CDR2 SVGAGI. CDR3 length: 15 amino acids. Written as DNA, the CDR3 is TGTGCCAGCAGTTGTCGATCGAATAGCAATCAGCCCCAGCATTTT. It codes for CASSCRSNSNQPQHF.

This clone was observed once. The genes are TRBV7-9 and TRBJ2-5; TRBD2 aligns across 8 bases. Germline trimming cut 3 bases from V and 2 bases from J; bases unmatched to any gene: 5. In germline, CDR1 is SEHNR, CDR2 FQNEAQ (reference sequence). This CDR3 is 15 amino acids long. The CDR3 protein is CASSFSAGGQETQYF. In DNA form, the CDR3 reads TGTGCCAGCAGCTTTAGCGCGGGGGGACAAGAGACCCAGTACTTC.

The chain carries TRBV21-1 and TRBJ2-7. TRBV21-1 is a pseudogene locus. CDR3 length: 14 residues. The CDR3 region is CASSKMGTVHEQYF. For the CDR3, the DNA is TGTGCCAGCAGCAAAATGGGAACAGTCCACGAGCAGTACTTC.

The rearrangement links TRBV7-9 to TRBJ2-1; D call uncertain. The germline V and J ends were trimmed by 8 bases and 3 bases, with 14 bases remaining between them. Germline assignment: CDR1 SEHNR and CDR2 FQNEAQ (reference sequence). The CDR3 is 14 amino acids. The CDR3 DNA reads TGTGCCAGCTCTCCCAGAACTGGCTACAATGAGCAGTTCTTC. Amino acids: CASSPRTGYNEQFF.

The genes are TRBV27 and TRBJ2-7, with 10 bases identical to TRBD2. CDR1 is MNHEY, CDR2 SMNVEV, per germline (reference sequence). CDR3 length equals 14 residues. Losses at the gene ends were 2 bases for V and 2 bases for J; bases not matched to a gene: 0. The CDR3 sequence: CASSLGTSAYEQYF. Here the CDR3 DNA reads TGTGCCAGCAGTTTAGGGACTAGCGCCTACGAGCAGTACTTC.

This sequence joins TRBV9 and TRBJ2-5; D is ambiguous. Trimming removed 0 bases from V and 2 bases from J, with 8 bases in between. The CDR3 is 14 amino acids. Per germline, CDR1 SGDLS and CDR2 YYNGEE. The CDR3 DNA reads TGTGCCAGCAGCGTAGACGGCCGTCAAGAGACCCAGTACTTC. It yields the protein CASSVDGRQETQYF.

The V and J genes are TRBV9 and TRBJ2-2; D is undetermined. CDR3 length equals 15 residues. Germline-derived CDR1 and CDR2 are SGDLS and YYNGEE. Deletions cut 1 base from V and 10 bases from J, with 17 bases between. The DNA for the CDR3 is TGTGCCAGCAGCGTATATAATAGGCCCTCGGAGGAGCTGTTTTTT. Translated: CASSVYNRPSEELFF.

The rearrangement uses TRBV4-3 and TRBJ2-7; 11 bases line up with TRBD2. This CDR3 has 15 residues. V gave up 3 bases and J gave up 2 bases; unmatched junction bases: 3. The germline V gene encodes CDR1 LGHNA and CDR2 YSLEER. The CDR3 loop is CASSHTSGGTYEQYF. The CDR3 DNA reads as TGCGCCAGCAGCCATACTAGCGGGGGCACCTACGAGCAGTACTTC.

V usage is TRBV4-2 and J usage is TRBJ2-1, with a possible D match to TRBD2 (7 bases). CDR3 length: 17 amino acids. Germline CDR1 reads LGHNA; CDR2 reads YNFKEQ. V was cut by 4 bases and J by 5 bases, with 21 bases left in between. Here the CDR3 DNA reads TGTGCCAGCAGCCCCTTAGCAGGGGCTAGCGGAAACAATGAGCAGTTCTTC. It yields the protein CASSPLAGASGNNEQFF.

The rearrangement links TRBV7-6 to TRBJ2-7, with unresolved D. This CDR3 has 13 residues. The germline V and J ends were trimmed by 3 bases and 2 bases, with 8 bases remaining between them. Germline CDR1 SGHVS, CDR2 FNYEAQ. CDR3 amino acids: CASSLFNAYEQYF. The DNA for the CDR3 is TGTGCCAGCAGCTTGTTTAACGCCTACGAGCAGTACTTC.

CDR3 in DNA: TGTGCCAGCAGCTTTGAGGCAGGCACAGATACGCAGTATTTT. Encoded protein: CASSFEAGTDTQYF. The V gene is TRBV7-2, the J gene TRBJ2-3; no firm D call. Trimming stripped 3 bases from V and 1 base from J, with 8 bases between. The CDR3 has 14 residues. CDR1 and CDR2 (germline): SGHTA, FQGNSA.

This chain connects TRBV6-5 to TRBJ1-1; D is perhaps TRBD1 (6 bases). Trimming pared 8 bases from V and 1 base from J, leaving 17 bases between. The V gene's germline CDR1 is MNHEY and CDR2 SVGAGI. The CDR3 is made up of 15 amino acids. The CDR3 region is CASGVPGDSNTEAFF. Here the CDR3 DNA reads TGTGCCAGCGGAGTACCAGGGGACTCGAACACTGAAGCTTTCTTT.

In DNA form, the CDR3 reads TGTGCCAGTAGTATAGAAATCGTTTTGAACACCGGGGAGCTGTTTTTT. Translation gives CASSIEIVLNTGELFF. This chain joins TRBV19 and TRBJ2-2; D unresolved. The germline gives CDR1 LNHDA, CDR2 SQIVND (reference sequence). V shed 0 bases and J shed 1 base, with 9 bases lying between them. The CDR3 runs to 16 residues.

The chain employs TRBV5-4 and TRBJ2-1, with 8 bases aligning to TRBD2. V was clipped by 4 bases and J by 5 bases; unmatched bases: 8. The CDR3 has 15 residues. The germline V gene encodes CDR1 SGHNT and CDR2 YYREEE (reference sequence). Here the CDR3 DNA reads TGTGCCAGCAGCGGACCGGGACTAGACGACAATGAGCAGTTCTTC. Encoded protein: CASSGPGLDDNEQFF.

The rearrangement uses TRBV13 and TRBJ2-7, with TRBD2 matching 8 bases. After removal of 5 bases from V and 2 bases from J, the junction contained 11 bases not matched to a gene. The CDR3 runs to 16 residues. The germline CDR1 and CDR2 sequences are PRHDT and FYEKMQ (reference sequence). The CDR3 loop is CASSPGGLVGTYEQYF. The CDR3 bases are TGTGCCAGCAGCCCCGGGGGACTAGTTGGGACCTACGAGCAGTACTTC.

The V call is TRBV7-9, the J call TRBJ2-3; TRBD1 agrees at 7 bases. The CDR3 consists of 16 residues. Germline CDR1 SEHNR, CDR2 FQNEAQ (reference sequence). V lost 1 base to trimming and J lost 2 bases; unmatched junction nucleotides: 6. The CDR3 protein is CASSLVFDRATDTQYF. The CDR3 DNA follows: TGTGCCAGCAGCTTAGTCTTCGACAGGGCCACAGATACGCAGTATTTT.

Notes on this clone: Other DNA sequences in this sample translate to the same CDR3. The chain links TRBV7-9 to TRBJ2-3, with D uncertain. Per germline, CDR1 SEHNR and CDR2 FQNEAQ (reference sequence). V lost 2 bases and J 3 bases, leaving 3 bases between the germline ends. The CDR3 length is 12 residues. CDR3 in DNA: TGTGCCAGCAGCTTACTGACAGATACGCAGTATTTT. It codes for CASSLLTDTQYF.